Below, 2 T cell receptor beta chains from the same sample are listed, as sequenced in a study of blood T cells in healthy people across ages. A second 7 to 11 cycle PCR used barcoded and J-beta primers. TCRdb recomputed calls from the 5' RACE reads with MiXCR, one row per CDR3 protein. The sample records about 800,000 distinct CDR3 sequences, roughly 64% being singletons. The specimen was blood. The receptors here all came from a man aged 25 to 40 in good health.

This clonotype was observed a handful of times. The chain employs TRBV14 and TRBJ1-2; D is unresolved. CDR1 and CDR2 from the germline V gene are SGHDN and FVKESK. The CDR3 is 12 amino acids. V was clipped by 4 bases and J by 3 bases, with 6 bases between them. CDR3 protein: CASSPHDYGYTF. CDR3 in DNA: TGTGCCAGCAGCCCGCACGACTATGGCTACACCTTC. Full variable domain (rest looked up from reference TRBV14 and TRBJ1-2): EAGVTQFPSHSVIEKGQTVTLRCDPISGHDNLYWYRRVMGKEIKFLLHFVKESKQDESGMPNNRFLAERTGGTYSTLKVQPAELEDSGVYFCASSPHDYGYTFGSGTRLTVV.

CDR3 sequence: CASRGGPRIETQYF. The CDR3 DNA reads as TGTGCCAGCAGGGGGGGGCCGCGGATTGAGACCCAGTACTTC. This chain connects TRBV12-3 or TRBV12-4 to TRBJ2-5; perhaps TRBD2 as D (7 bases). The CDR3 covers 14 residues. V lost 6 bases and J 5 bases, leaving 16 bases between the germline ends.